Listed below are T cell receptor beta chains from one sample, sequenced in a study of CD8+CD57+ T cells in acquired aplastic anemia. From the reads, TCRdb called clonotypes with MiXCR, one entry per CDR3 protein. The sample has hundreds of thousands of distinct CDR3 sequences, 45% to 65% seen once. Sequencing was carried out using sorted CD4+, CD8+, or CD8+CD57+ T cells (not recorded which) from PBMCs. The receptor source for this set is a human donor with severe aplastic anemia or a healthy control (not recorded which). CDR3s include the opening cysteine and the closing phenylalanine or tryptophan. D genes are given only for firm matches. The size entry is marked missing in some rows and otherwise reads once, few, many or a size class.

V gene: TRBV12-3/TRBV12-4; D gene: NA; clone size: many; J gene: TRBJ2-1; CDR3 DNA: TGTGCCAGCAGTTTAGCTACTGGCCGTGAGCAGTTCTTC; CDR3 protein: CASSLATGREQFF
V gene: TRBV15; D gene: NA; clone size: NA; J gene: TRBJ2-7; CDR3 DNA: TGTGCCACCAGCAGCTTGTCCCCGGACCCAAGCTACGAGCAGTACTTC; CDR3 protein: CATSSLSPDPSYEQYF
V gene: TRBV24-1; D gene: NA; clone size: NA; J gene: TRBJ1-4; CDR3 DNA: TGTGCCACCAGTGATGGGGCCGGTCCAGATAATGAAAAACTGTTTTTT; CDR3 protein: CATSDGAGPDNEKLFF
V gene: TRBV29-1; D gene: TRBD1; clone size: once; J gene: TRBJ2-7; CDR3 DNA: TGCAGCGTTGAAGACCGGAAGTCGACAGGGTTTTCCTACGAGCAGTACTTC; CDR3 protein: CSVEDRKSTGFSYEQYF
V gene: TRBV7-3; D gene: TRBD1; clone size: NA; J gene: TRBJ1-6; CDR3 DNA: TGTGCCAGCAGCTCCGGGGACAGGGGTATTTCACCCCTCCACTTT; CDR3 protein: CASSSGDRGISPLHF
V gene: TRBV3-1; D gene: NA; clone size: many; J gene: TRBJ2-7; CDR3 DNA: TGTGCCAGCAGCCCGACTGACTCCTACGAGCAGTACTTC; CDR3 protein: CASSPTDSYEQYF
V gene: TRBV4-2; D gene: NA; clone size: NA; J gene: TRBJ1-1; CDR3 DNA: TGTGCCAGCAGCCCCCGGGGGGGCCTGAACACTGAAGCTTTCTTT; CDR3 protein: CASSPRGGLNTEAFF
V gene: TRBV2; D gene: TRBD1; clone size: NA; J gene: TRBJ2-7; CDR3 DNA: TGTGCCAGCAAAGGACAGGGAGGAGCGCGGGAGCAGTACTTC; CDR3 protein: CASKGQGGAREQYF
V gene: TRBV30; D gene: TRBD2; clone size: many; J gene: TRBJ2-3; CDR3 DNA: TGTGCCTGGACCAGCGGGGTGAGCACAGATACGCAGTATTTT; CDR3 protein: CAWTSGVSTDTQYF
V gene: TRBV10-2; D gene: NA; clone size: many; J gene: TRBJ1-1; CDR3 DNA: TGCGCCAGCAGCCTTTTCACTGAAGCTTTCTTT; CDR3 protein: CASSLFTEAFF
V gene: TRBV20-1; D gene: NA; clone size: NA; J gene: TRBJ1-6; CDR3 DNA: TGCAGTGCTAGAGATTACGACAGGCTTGCCCGGGGCTCCTATAATTCACCCCTCCACTTT; CDR3 protein: CSARDYDRLARGSYNSPLHF
V gene: TRBV11-2; D gene: TRBD1; clone size: NA; J gene: TRBJ1-3; CDR3 DNA: TGTGCCAGCAGCCTCACAGACAGGGGCGGAGACACCATATATTTT; CDR3 protein: CASSLTDRGGDTIYF
V gene: TRBV20-1; D gene: NA; clone size: NA; J gene: TRBJ1-6; CDR3 DNA: TGCAGTGCAATGGGCCGAGGGTCCGAGGGCTCCTATAATTCACCCCTCCACTTT; CDR3 protein: CSAMGRGSEGSYNSPLHF
V gene: TRBV19; D gene: NA; clone size: NA; J gene: TRBJ2-1; CDR3 DNA: TGTGCCAGTAGTATGGGGCATGAGGGTGGGGAGCAGTTCTTC; CDR3 protein: CASSMGHEGGEQFF
V gene: TRBV29-1; D gene: NA; clone size: once; J gene: TRBJ1-1; CDR3 DNA: TGCAGCGCCGACCGGGGGAACACTGAAGCTTTCTTT; CDR3 protein: CSADRGNTEAFF
V gene: TRBV29-1; D gene: TRBD1; clone size: NA; J gene: TRBJ1-2; CDR3 DNA: TGCAGCGTTGTTCGACAGGGTTACGGCTACACCTTC; CDR3 protein: CSVVRQGYGYTF
V gene: TRBV20-1; D gene: TRBD1; clone size: many; J gene: TRBJ2-7; CDR3 DNA: TGCAGTGCTGGGACAGGGATCGAGCAGTACTTC; CDR3 protein: CSAGTGIEQYF